This T cell receptor (beta chain) stems from a study of shared clonotypes between healthy human individuals. Study-wide results and limits: Researchers sampled only blood; tissue repertoires likely differ.

Positive CCR7 selection of CD45RO-negative cells yielded the naive CD8 cells, and terminally differentiated effector memory CD45RA+ cells were excluded. Comments on this clone: Its antigen remains unknown.

The assay was run at deep level. Generated by immunoSEQ multiplex PCR, the TCRdb table keeps only in-frame clones and is missing some. The table shows some 2.1 million clones, with about 95% occurring only once. The CDR3 consists of 17 residues. The V gene end was trimmed by 1 base and the J gene end by 3 bases; junction bases not matched to a gene: 10. Looked up from germline, CDR1 is SEHNR and CDR2 is FQNEAQ (reference sequence). The J gene is TRBJ2-3, the V gene TRBV7-9, with 7 bases lining up with TRBD2. Input material: naive CD8+ T cells sorted from blood. The clonotype was recovered from a man aged 18 to 30 in good health. CDR3: CASSLVSPGLRTDTQYF. CDR3 coding DNA: TGTGCCAGCAGCTTAGTATCCCCGGGACTAAGAACAGATACGCAGTATTTT.